These T cell receptor beta chains were read from a single sample in a study of T-cell memory formation after mild COVID-19. MiXCR, applied by TCRdb to the 5' RACE reads, yields one record per CDR3 protein. The profile shows some 100,000 distinct CDR3 sequences, 11% of them singletons. Sequencing was performed on PBMCs or a T cell subset sorted from them (not recorded which). These receptors were taken from a man younger than 35 who had mild COVID-19 (a few samples of this study predate the infection). Cell type and time point are not known. CDR3s include the opening cysteine and the closing phenylalanine or tryptophan. Fields, in order: clone size, D gene, V gene, J gene, CDR3 protein, CDR3 DNA. D genes are given only for firm matches. Size tells how often a clone was seen (once, few, many) or the class of an expanded clone, and some rows leave it out.

NA,NA,TRBV7-9,TRBJ2-5,CASSLVDEKTQYF,TGTGCCAGCAGCTTAGTCGACGAGAAGACCCAGTACTTC
few,TRBD1,TRBV5-1,TRBJ2-3,CASSTTGGIGTDTQYF,TGCGCCAGCAGCACGACAGGGGGGATCGGCACAGATACGCAGTATTTT
few,TRBD2,TRBV6-5,TRBJ2-2,CASSSGGAGELFF,TGTGCCAGCAGTAGCGGGGGAGCCGGGGAGCTGTTTTTT
NA,TRBD2,TRBV11-2,TRBJ2-7,CASSKIAGAYYEQYF,TGTGCCAGCAGCAAAATAGCGGGGGCCTACTACGAGCAGTACTTC
NA,NA,TRBV15,TRBJ2-3,CATSRELGGDTQYF,TGTGCCACCAGCAGAGAATTAGGTGGAGATACGCAGTATTTT
NA,NA,TRBV7-2,TRBJ2-7,CASSGGPTYEQYF,TGTGCCAGCAGCGGGGGGCCGACTTACGAGCAGTACTTC
many,TRBD1,TRBV12-3/TRBV12-4,TRBJ2-3,CASSRTGGRTDTQYF,TGTGCCAGCAGTAGAACAGGGGGACGCACAGATACGCAGTATTTT
NA,NA,TRBV6-2/TRBV6-3,TRBJ2-7,CASSQLRSGSAEQYF,TGTGCCAGCAGCCAGTTACGGTCAGGGTCTGCCGAGCAGTACTTC
few,NA,TRBV12-3/TRBV12-4,TRBJ1-2,CASSPQLYGYTF,TGTGCCAGCAGCCCACAGTTGTATGGCTACACCTTC
NA,TRBD1,TRBV11-2,TRBJ1-2,CASSPDRATRYGYTF,TGTGCCAGCAGCCCGGACAGGGCGACCCGCTATGGCTACACCTTC
NA,NA,TRBV30,TRBJ1-2,CAWRSWDTAGFGYTF,TGTGCCTGGAGGTCTTGGGACACGGCTGGGTTTGGCTACACCTTC
NA,TRBD2,TRBV29-1,TRBJ2-1,CSVTLAGQGDEQFF,TGCAGCGTCACTCTAGCGGGCCAAGGGGATGAGCAGTTCTTC
few,NA,TRBV4-2,TRBJ1-4,CASSQERSDSLFF,TGTGCCAGCAGCCAAGAAAGGTCGGACAGTCTGTTTTTT
NA,NA,TRBV7-2,TRBJ2-5,CASSSARYQETQYF,TGTGCCAGCAGCTCAGCCCGGTACCAAGAGACCCAGTACTTC
many,NA,TRBV7-9,TRBJ2-3,CASSPSGFADTQYF,TGTGCCAGCAGCCCCAGCGGGTTTGCAGATACGCAGTATTTT
NA,NA,TRBV27,TRBJ2-6,CASSSYRVSGANVLTF,TGTGCCAGCAGTTCGTACAGGGTTTCTGGGGCCAACGTCCTGACTTTC
few,NA,TRBV29-1,TRBJ2-7,CSVEDGTGSYEQYF,TGCAGCGTTGAAGATGGGACTGGCTCCTACGAGCAGTACTTC
few,TRBD1,TRBV20-1,TRBJ1-2,CSARGNWDPGYTF,TGCAGTGCCAGGGGGAATTGGGATCCCGGCTACACCTTC
NA,NA,TRBV4-3,TRBJ1-2,CASSQVAKLNYGYTF,TGCGCCAGCAGCCAAGTTGCGAAGCTTAACTATGGCTACACCTTC
few,NA,TRBV18,TRBJ2-1,CASSPPAAGIYNEQFF,TGTGCCAGCTCACCACCTGCGGCAGGGATTTACAATGAGCAGTTCTTC
few,NA,TRBV13,TRBJ2-7,CASSIQTDVYEQYF,TGTGCCAGCAGCATACAGACGGACGTCTACGAGCAGTACTTC
few,NA,TRBV7-9,TRBJ2-3,CASSLGTSRYTDTQYF,TGTGCCAGCAGCTTGGGTACCAGTCGGTACACAGATACGCAGTATTTT
many,TRBD2,TRBV7-6,TRBJ2-3,CASSSQLAGDTDTQYF,TGTGCCAGCAGCTCCCAACTAGCGGGGGACACAGATACGCAGTATTTT
NA,NA,TRBV7-3,TRBJ2-2,CASRSQGYTGELFF,TGTGCCAGCAGATCCCAGGGGTACACCGGGGAGCTGTTTTTT
NA,NA,TRBV7-3,TRBJ1-2,CASSLTGTDYVGYTF,TGTGCCAGCAGCTTAACAGGGACCGATTATGTCGGCTACACCTTC
NA,NA,TRBV7-9,TRBJ2-5,CASSSPTGRQETQYF,TGTGCCAGCAGTTCGCCCACTGGCAGACAAGAGACCCAGTACTTC
few,TRBD2,TRBV5-4,TRBJ2-7,CASVASGVGEQYF,TGTGCCAGCGTTGCTAGCGGCGTTGGCGAGCAGTACTTC
NA,NA,TRBV6-5,TRBJ2-1,CASSYYGGNEQFF,TGTGCCAGCAGTTACTATGGGGGCAATGAGCAGTTCTTC
many,NA,TRBV6-2/TRBV6-3,TRBJ1-1,CASSANPHRTEAFF,TGTGCCAGCAGTGCTAACCCTCATCGGACTGAAGCTTTCTTT
few,NA,TRBV5-1,TRBJ2-7,CASSSGSFHEQYF,TGCGCCAGCAGTTCGGGCAGCTTCCACGAGCAGTACTTC
few,NA,TRBV2,TRBJ1-1,CASSERGRGDTEAFF,TGTGCCAGCAGTGAACGGGGCAGAGGAGACACTGAAGCTTTCTTT
NA,NA,TRBV28,TRBJ2-1,CASSSPPWSVDEQFF,TGTGCCAGCAGTTCCCCGCCCTGGTCAGTCGATGAGCAGTTCTTC
NA,NA,TRBV28,TRBJ2-4,CASSLAGIQYF,TGTGCCAGCAGTCTAGCCGGCATTCAGTACTTC
NA,TRBD1,TRBV20-1,TRBJ1-1,CSARASGGRTEAFF,TGCAGTGCTAGAGCTTCAGGGGGTAGGACTGAAGCTTTCTTT
few,TRBD1,TRBV10-2,TRBJ2-2,CASGTGGFGELFF,TGCGCCAGCGGGACAGGGGGTTTCGGGGAGCTGTTTTTT
many,TRBD1,TRBV5-1,TRBJ1-1,CASSLGRRDSYLMNTEAFF,TGCGCCAGCAGCTTGGGCCGACGGGACAGCTACCTCATGAACACTGAAGCTTTCTTT
many,NA,TRBV6-5,TRBJ1-5,CASSYRNQPQHF,TGTGCCAGCAGTTACAGGAATCAGCCCCAGCATTTT
few,NA,TRBV7-2,TRBJ2-7,CASSPRWASSYEQYF,TGTGCCAGCAGCCCTCGGTGGGCCAGCTCCTACGAGCAGTACTTC
NA,TRBD2,TRBV4-1,TRBJ2-1,CASSQDRLAGGPYNEQFF,TGCGCCAGCAGCCAAGATCGGCTAGCGGGGGGACCCTACAATGAGCAGTTCTTC
NA,NA,TRBV6-2/TRBV6-3,TRBJ1-2,CASSYAGRYYGYTF,TGTGCCAGCAGTTATGCGGGACGGTACTATGGCTACACCTTC
NA,TRBD2,TRBV6-4,TRBJ2-3,CASSDGGGTTDTQYF,TGTGCCAGCAGTGACGGGGGGGGGACCACAGATACGCAGTATTTT
NA,NA,TRBV7-2,TRBJ2-5,CASSLYRGLGETQYF,TGTGCCAGCAGCCTTTACAGGGGACTTGGGGAGACCCAGTACTTC
NA,NA,TRBV19,TRBJ1-5,CASSRSRQLNQPQHF,TGTGCCAGTAGTCGCTCCCGACAGCTAAATCAGCCCCAGCATTTT
NA,NA,TRBV4-1,TRBJ2-2,CASSRSSNTGELFF,TGCGCCAGCAGTCGGTCTTCGAACACCGGGGAGCTGTTTTTT
few,NA,TRBV6-4,TRBJ2-2,CASSGEDTGELFF,TGTGCCAGCAGTGGAGAGGACACCGGGGAGCTGTTTTTT
many,NA,TRBV24-1,TRBJ2-1,CATSPGSGEQFF,TGTGCCACCAGCCCAGGTAGCGGTGAGCAGTTCTTC
NA,NA,TRBV6-2/TRBV6-3,TRBJ2-5,CASKGGNQETQYF,TGTGCCAGTAAGGGTGGCAATCAAGAGACCCAGTACTTC
NA,NA,TRBV13,TRBJ1-4,CASSPWGVEEKLFF,TGTGCCAGCAGCCCGTGGGGTGTAGAGGAAAAACTGTTTTTT
NA,NA,TRBV24-1,TRBJ2-1,CATSAFADPTLVPNEQFF,TGTGCCACCAGTGCCTTCGCGGATCCTACCCTCGTACCCAATGAGCAGTTCTTC
NA,NA,TRBV12-3/TRBV12-4,TRBJ2-7,CASRSTEASYEQYF,TGTGCCAGCAGGTCAACAGAAGCCTCCTACGAGCAGTACTTC
few,NA,TRBV7-9,TRBJ1-2,CASSPLPGQSRILLYGYTF,TGTGCCAGCAGCCCACTGCCCGGACAGTCTCGAATTCTCCTCTATGGCTACACCTTC